These 5 T cell receptor beta chains came from one sample sequenced in a study of T-cell memory formation after mild COVID-19. TCRdb called the 5' RACE reads again in MiXCR, with one record for every CDR3 protein. Here the sample spans under 250,000 distinct CDR3 sequences, 8% to 10% being singletons. Material for sequencing was PBMCs or a T cell subset sorted from them (not recorded which). The source is a man between 18 and 35 years old who had mild COVID-19 (a few samples of this study predate the infection). Cell type and time point are not known.

In this sample, this clonotype turned up many times. This chain connects TRBV4-1 to TRBJ2-2; the match to TRBD1 covers 8 bases. The CDR3 has 17 amino acids. CDR1 is MGHRA and CDR2 is YSYEKL in the germline V gene. V lost 0 bases to trimming and J lost 3 bases; unmatched junction nucleotides: 6. The CDR3 DNA reads TGCGCCAGCAGCCAAGATCCAGGGGGCGTCGACACCGGGGAGCTGTTTTTT. Amino acids: CASSQDPGGVDTGELFF.

There are a few counts of this clonotype. The rearrangement joins TRBV4-1 to TRBJ2-3, with 9 bases aligning to TRBD2. The length of the CDR3 is 15 residues. Germline-derived CDR1 and CDR2 are MGHRA and YSYEKL. V was clipped by 4 bases and J by 5 bases; unmatched bases: 7. The CDR3 reads CASSPFAGGQDTQYF. DNA of the CDR3: TGCGCCAGCAGCCCCTTTGCGGGGGGGCAAGATACGCAGTATTTT.

This clonotype appeared a few times. The chain recombines TRBV9 with TRBJ1-3; TRBD1 matches at 9 bases. The length of the CDR3 is 16 residues. Trimming cost V 2 bases and J 0 bases; bases outside gene matches: 3. The V gene's germline CDR1 is SGDLS and CDR2 YYNGEE. The CDR3 reads CASSVGTGFSGNTIYF. CDR3 bases: TGTGCCAGCAGCGTCGGGACAGGGTTCTCTGGAAACACCATATATTTT.

Turning to this clonotype: A much more abundant neighbour one base away suggests this may be a read error. The J gene is TRBJ1-1, the V gene TRBV6-5; D is ambiguous. Germline assignment: CDR1 MNHEY and CDR2 SVGAGI. V was trimmed by 9 bases and J by 8 bases, leaving 16 bases between them. This CDR3 spans 12 amino acids. CDR3 sequence reads: CARRNPRLEAFF. The CDR3 bases are TGTGCCAGAAGGAACCCACGGCTCGAAGCTTTCTTT.

This clonotype appeared a few times. J is TRBJ2-1 and V is TRBV4-1; weak D call: TRBD2 (5 bases). This CDR3 spans 15 amino acids. Germline CDR1 MGHRA, CDR2 YSYEKL. With 5 bases removed from V and 6 bases from J, the gap between germline ends came to 17 bases. This CDR3 reads CASSSRFESGNEQFF. The CDR3 DNA reads as TGCGCCAGCAGCTCCCGGTTTGAAAGCGGCAATGAGCAGTTCTTC.